Below, 30 T cell receptor beta chains from the same sample are listed, as sequenced in a study of blood T cell repertoires in COVID-19. The assay was immunoSEQ multiplex PCR, and TCRdb's table has in-frame clones only and misses some. The sample lists roughly 70,000 clones, 76% occurring once. Sample: peripheral blood. The source of these receptors is a man aged 55-75 years with COVID-19, enrolled during active disease.

CDR3 in amino acids: CASSKTSRVPNEQFF. As DNA, the CDR3 is TGTGCCAGCAGCAAAACGTCTCGGGTCCCCAATGAGCAGTTCTTC. This sequence joins TRBV7-3 and TRBJ2-1, with D uncertain. The V end was cut by 5 bases, the J end by 6 bases, with 17 bases between. Germline values: CDR1 SGHTA, CDR2 FQGTGA. This CDR3 contains 15 residues.

A note on this clone: This sample also contains other DNA sequences that code for the same CDR3. The chain carries TRBV19 and TRBJ2-3; TRBD2 aligns across 7 bases. Per germline, CDR1 LNHDA and CDR2 SQIVND (reference sequence). With V trimmed by 4 bases and J by 1 base, 2 bases remained unmatched. CDR3 size: 14 residues. The CDR3 region is CASSSGSGTDTQYF. CDR3 nucleotide sequence: TGTGCCAGTAGTAGCGGGAGTGGCACAGATACGCAGTATTTT.

The CDR3 sequence: CASSPGQGNWNEQFF. DNA of the CDR3: TGTGCCAGCAGCCCCGGACAGGGAAATTGGAATGAGCAGTTCTTC. V is TRBV5-4 and J is TRBJ2-1; 8 positions agree with TRBD1. J gave up 7 bases and V 4 bases, and 10 bases lay outside the gene matches. CDR1 and CDR2 (germline): SGHNT, YYREEE (reference sequence). This CDR3 is 15 amino acids long.

The J gene is TRBJ1-4, the V gene TRBV15, with D maybe TRBD1 (6 bases). Trimming took 1 base from V and 6 from J, leaving 9 bases between them. The CDR3 consists of 14 residues. Germline V CDR1 and CDR2: LNHNV, YYDKDF (reference sequence). DNA for the CDR3: TGTGCCACCAGCAGAGCACAGGGCCATGAAAAACTGTTTTTT. This encodes CATSRAQGHEKLFF.

This sequence joins TRBV28 and TRBJ2-7; D gene uncertain. Trimming shortened V by 2 bases and J by 2 bases, and 10 bases separated the two germline ends. Germline V gives CDR1 MDHEN, CDR2 SYDVKM. There are 14 residues in the CDR3. The CDR3 DNA reads as TGTGCCAGCAGTTTAGTGACACTCCCCTACGAGCAGTACTTC. Protein sequence: CASSLVTLPYEQYF.

The chain employs TRBV18 and TRBJ2-3; perhaps TRBD2 as D (6 bases). Germline V lookup: CDR1 KGHSH, CDR2 LQKENI. The CDR3 sequence is 14 residues long. Trimming cost V 6 bases and J 3 bases, with 13 bases left between them. The CDR3 region has the DNA TGTGCCAGCTCCGCGGCGGAGGGAACAGATACGCAGTATTTT. Its protein is CASSAAEGTDTQYF.

This chain connects TRBV7-2 to TRBJ1-5; 7 bases are a match to TRBD1. J was trimmed by 3 bases and V by 5 bases; bases with no gene match: 7. Germline V gives CDR1 SGHTA, CDR2 FQGNSA. The CDR3 runs 15 residues. CDR3 DNA: TGTGCCAGCAGCGGCCAGACAGGGCTCAATCAGCCCCAGCATTTT. Its translation: CASSGQTGLNQPQHF.

This clone has more than one count but fewer than ten. The gene calls are TRBV27 and TRBJ2-4; D is uncertain. V lost 0 bases and J lost 8, with 14 bases in between. The germline gives CDR1 MNHEY, CDR2 SMNVEV (reference sequence). CDR3 length equals 15 residues. This CDR3 reads CASSLSNTPGHIQYF. The CDR3 coding sequence is TGTGCCAGCAGTTTATCGAACACGCCGGGTCACATTCAGTACTTC.

The rearrangement joins TRBV2 to TRBJ2-2, with TRBD1 matching over 7 bases. Per the germline V gene, CDR1 is SNHLY and CDR2 is FYNNEI. After removal of 2 bases from V and 5 bases from J, the junction contained 5 bases not matched to a gene. The CDR3 covers 15 residues. CDR3: CASSEQGEVTGELFF. The DNA of the CDR3 is TGTGCCAGCAGTGAACAGGGGGAAGTTACCGGGGAGCTGTTTTTT.

This chain uses TRBV5-1 with TRBJ2-3; maybe TRBD2 (7 bases). The CDR3 sequence is 15 residues long. Between the trimmed V and J ends, which lost 6 bases and 2 bases, there was a span of 16 bases. Germline V gene lookup returns CDR1 SGHRS and CDR2 YFSETQ. CDR3 sequence (DNA): TGCGCCAGCACCTTTGGAGGGGGGGCCACAGATACGCAGTATTTT. This sequence encodes CASTFGGGATDTQYF.

V is TRBV19 and J is TRBJ2-1; a possible D gene is TRBD1 (7 bases). V lost 4 bases, J lost 10 bases, and 20 bases lay in between. Germline assignment: CDR1 LNHDA and CDR2 SQIVND (reference sequence). The CDR3 extends over 15 amino acids. The CDR3 coding sequence is TGTGCCAGTAGTAGGCTCGACAGGGACGGGAGAGAGCAGTTCTTC. It specifies CASSRLDRDGREQFF.

This clone was detected only a few times. The genes are TRBV5-6 and TRBJ2-3; TRBD2 matches at 10 bases. Trimming took 0 bases from V and 4 from J; bases not matched to a gene: 5. Germline V lookup: CDR1 SGHDT, CDR2 YYEEEE. The CDR3 totals 16 residues. The CDR3 region is CASSLDAGLAPDTQYF. The DNA for the CDR3 is TGTGCCAGCAGCTTGGACGCGGGACTAGCGCCAGATACGCAGTATTTT.

The sample holds one count of this clone. The chain combines TRBV15 with TRBJ2-5; no reliable D call. Trimming cost V 1 base and J 2 bases, with 5 bases left between them. Germline V lookup: CDR1 LNHNV, CDR2 YYDKDF (reference sequence). The CDR3 has 13 amino acids. The CDR3 sequence: CATSRAQQETQYF. CDR3 sequence (DNA): TGTGCCACCAGCAGAGCGCAGCAAGAGACCCAGTACTTC.

The chain has TRBV4-2 and TRBJ1-1, with D maybe TRBD1 (6 bases). CDR3 length: 14 amino acids. Between the trimmed V and J ends, which lost 1 base and 1 base, there was a span of 7 bases. Per the germline V gene, CDR1 is LGHNA and CDR2 is YNFKEQ. CDR3 loop: CASSQGQENTEAFF. The CDR3 DNA follows: TGTGCCAGCAGCCAAGGACAGGAGAACACTGAAGCTTTCTTT.

The chain couples TRBV29-1 to TRBJ1-2, with 9 bases aligning to TRBD1. The junction had 10 bases not matched to a gene; V was cut back by 7 bases and J by 4 bases. The CDR3 extends over 14 amino acids. Germline V CDR1 and CDR2: SQVTM, ANQGSEA. DNA for the CDR3: TGCAGCGCCTCAGGACAGGGGACCCCCTATGGCTACACCTTC. As protein: CSASGQGTPYGYTF.

In this sample, this clone turned up once. One end of the junction does not line up with germline, which may come from a read error. The CDR3 DNA reads as TGCGCCGGCAGCCAAGTAGGGGACACCGGGGAGCTGTTTTTT. Translating it yields CAGSQVGDTGELFF. V and J are TRBV4-1 and TRBJ2-2; TRBD1 is a possible D gene (5 bases). This CDR3 region has 14 residues. Germline lookup yields CDR1 MGHRA and CDR2 YSYEKL.

The CDR3 DNA is TGTGCCACTCAGGCGGGTTACTACACCTTC. Translation: CATQAGYYTF. The J gene is TRBJ1-2, the V gene TRBV6-6; D not certain. V was clipped by 10 bases and J by 10 bases, with 13 bases between them. This CDR3 spans 10 amino acids. The V gene's germline CDR1 is MNHNY and CDR2 SVGAGI (reference sequence).

The CDR3 nucleotides are TGTGCCAGCAGTACCTACAGGGGCACTGAAGCTTTCTTT. This sequence encodes CASSTYRGTEAFF. The chain uses TRBV27 and TRBJ1-1; TRBD1 agrees at 7 bases. CDR1 and CDR2 from the germline V gene are MNHEY and SMNVEV (reference sequence). The length of the CDR3 is 13 residues. Trimming removed 5 bases from V and 4 bases from J; junction bases left unmatched: 4.

In regard to this clone: One end of the junction is discordant with germline, which a read error may explain. The chain recombines TRBV10-3 with TRBJ2-1; 9 positions match TRBD2. Looked up from germline, CDR1 is ENHRY and CDR2 is SYGVKD. The CDR3 runs to 11 residues. CDR3 amino acids: CAISAGTSFLF. CDR3 in DNA: TGTGCCATCAGTGCCGGGACTAGCTTCCTCTTC.

The J gene is TRBJ2-3, the V gene TRBV7-2; D might be TRBD1 (6 bases). Per germline, CDR1 SGHTA and CDR2 FQGNSA. Deletions cut 1 base from V and 5 bases from J, with 10 bases between. The CDR3 consists of 14 residues. The CDR3 here is CASSLDTGRDTQYF. CDR3 bases: TGTGCCAGCAGCTTAGATACAGGGAGAGATACGCAGTATTTT.

The J gene is TRBJ1-3, the V gene TRBV11-2, with D hard to call. The CDR3 has 13 residues. The V gene lost 0 bases and the J gene lost 7 bases, with 7 bases spanning the gap. The germline gives CDR1 SGHAT, CDR2 FQNNGV. The CDR3 region has the DNA TGTGCCAGCAGCTTAGATGGAGGGAACACCATATATTTT. Translating gives CASSLDGGNTIYF.

This chain connects TRBV2 to TRBJ1-5, with D perhaps TRBD1 (6 bases). Germline CDR1 reads SNHLY; CDR2 reads FYNNEI. V gave up 6 bases and J gave up 7 bases, with 22 bases separating them. The CDR3 spans 16 residues. The CDR3 DNA reads as TGTGCCAGCAGAGACATGGTGGGGGCCCCAACGCAGCCCCAGCATTTT. Residues: CASRDMVGAPTQPQHF. The whole variable domain, filled in from reference TRBV2 and TRBJ1-5, reads EPEVTQTPSHQVTQMGQEVILRCVPISNHLYFYWYRQILGQKVEFLVSFYNNEISEKSEIFDDQFSVERPDGSNFTLKIRSTKLEDSAMYFCASRDMVGAPTQPQHFGDGTRLSIL.

As DNA, the CDR3 is TGTGCCAGCTATGGGACACCGGGTCAGCCCCAGCATTTT. It translates to CASYGTPGQPQHF. The chain uses TRBV6-6 and TRBJ1-5; D is possibly TRBD1 (6 bases). V lost 8 bases, J lost 6 bases, and 14 bases lay in between. The CDR3 spans 13 residues. CDR1 and CDR2 from the germline V gene are MNHNY and SVGAGI (reference sequence).

The CDR3 region has the DNA TGTGCCACCAGTGATTCCGGGACTAGCGGGGGGGCCTTTCCAGAAGAGACCCAGTACTTC. Its protein is CATSDSGTSGGAFPEETQYF. This chain joins TRBV24-1 and TRBJ2-5; TRBD2 agrees at 16 bases. The CDR3 is 20 residues long. The V and J ends lost 2 bases and 3 bases, in that order; junction bases with no gene match: 11. Per the germline V gene, CDR1 is KGHDR and CDR2 is SFDVKD.

This clone has only a few counts. The CDR3: CASSITGKTNYGYTF. In DNA form, the CDR3 reads TGTGCCAGCAGTATCACAGGGAAAACTAACTATGGCTACACCTTC. The chain is built from TRBV6-5 and TRBJ1-2, with TRBD1 as a possible D gene (6 bases). Trimming cost V 5 bases and J 0 bases, with 13 bases left between them. The CDR3 length is 15 residues. Germline CDR1 reads MNHEY; CDR2 reads SVGAGI.

The chain combines TRBV6-1 with TRBJ1-5, with a tentative D call TRBD1 (5 bases). V was cut by 3 bases and J by 4 bases, with 7 bases left in between. This CDR3 has 13 residues. Germline loops: CDR1 MNHNS, CDR2 SASEGT. Here the CDR3 DNA reads TGTGCCAGCAGTGATGCAGGGAATCAGCCCCAGCATTTT. It specifies CASSDAGNQPQHF.

V is TRBV28 and J is TRBJ2-7; 7 nucleotides align to TRBD2. The V segment lost 8 bases and the J segment 2 bases; nucleotides outside the gene matches: 15. The CDR3 consists of 16 residues. In germline, CDR1 is MDHEN, CDR2 SYDVKM. The CDR3 reads CASLTDSGGRTYEQYF. The DNA for the CDR3 is TGTGCCAGCCTGACCGACTCGGGGGGAAGGACCTACGAGCAGTACTTC.

The V and J genes are TRBV29-1 and TRBJ2-7, with a possible D match to TRBD2 (7 bases). Trimming removed 6 bases from V and 6 bases from J, with 15 bases in between. The CDR3 is 12 residues long. Germline V lookup: CDR1 SQVTM, CDR2 ANQGSEA. CDR3 loop: CSVRGGEREQYF. In nucleotides, the CDR3 is TGCAGCGTGAGGGGGGGAGAGCGCGAGCAGTACTTC.

The chain combines TRBV6-5 with TRBJ1-3, with D perhaps TRBD1 (6 bases). V was trimmed by 10 bases and J by 4 bases, leaving 14 bases between them. The CDR3 sequence is 13 residues long. Germline assignment: CDR1 MNHEY and CDR2 SVGAGI. The CDR3, as DNA: TGTGCCATCCGCGGCAGGGGCGGAAACACCATATATTTT. Its protein is CAIRGRGGNTIYF.

V and J are TRBV5-1 and TRBJ2-3; 7 bases fit TRBD2. The ends lost 0 bases at V and 3 bases at J; junction bases unmatched: 7. The germline V gene encodes CDR1 SGHRS and CDR2 YFSETQ. This CDR3 has 16 amino acids. The CDR3 sequence: CASSLAGGGPTDTQYF. CDR3 nucleotides: TGCGCCAGCAGCTTGGCCGGGGGAGGGCCGACAGATACGCAGTATTTT.